This T cell receptor beta chain was found in a study of CD8 T cells in Susac syndrome. Germline V CDR1 and CDR2: MNHEY, SMNVEV (reference sequence). V shed 0 bases and J shed 2 bases, with 2 bases lying between them. The CDR3 is made up of 13 amino acids. Random hexamers were used to reverse transcribe an amount of about 0.45 to 1 ug RNA. TCRdb itself ran the immunoSEQ multiplex PCR reads through MiXCR, one entry per CDR3 protein. The profile shows some 70,000 distinct CDR3 sequences, just under 95% of them singletons. The genes are TRBV27 and TRBJ1-5; D is undetermined. Source material: CD8+ T cells from PBMCs. The receptor comes from a human donor with multiple sclerosis. The CDR3 DNA follows: TGTGCCAGCAGTTTATCAGGCAATCAGCCCCAGCATTTT. Its protein is CASSLSGNQPQHF.